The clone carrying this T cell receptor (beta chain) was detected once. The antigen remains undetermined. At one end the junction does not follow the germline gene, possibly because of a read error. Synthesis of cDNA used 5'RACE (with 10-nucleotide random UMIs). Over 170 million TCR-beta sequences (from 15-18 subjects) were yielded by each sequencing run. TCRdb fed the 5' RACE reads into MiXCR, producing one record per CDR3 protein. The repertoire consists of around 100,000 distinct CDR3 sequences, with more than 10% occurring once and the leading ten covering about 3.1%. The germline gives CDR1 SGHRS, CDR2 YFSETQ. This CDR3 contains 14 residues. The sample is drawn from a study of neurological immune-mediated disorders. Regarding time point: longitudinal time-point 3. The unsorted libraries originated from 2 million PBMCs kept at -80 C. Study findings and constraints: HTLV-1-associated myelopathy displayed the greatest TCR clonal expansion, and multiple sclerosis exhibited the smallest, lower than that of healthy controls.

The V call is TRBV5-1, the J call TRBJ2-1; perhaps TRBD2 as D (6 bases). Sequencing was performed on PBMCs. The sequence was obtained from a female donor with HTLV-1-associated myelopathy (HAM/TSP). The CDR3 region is CASIPRDSGGEQFF. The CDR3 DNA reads TGTGCCAGCATCCCCCGGGACTCCGGGGGAGAGCAGTTCTTC.